This T cell receptor beta chain derives from a study of Tregs in tolerant kidney transplant recipients. Deletions cut 6 bases from V and 0 bases from J, with 15 bases between. The CDR3 runs to 15 residues. The germline V gene encodes CDR1 SNHLY and CDR2 FYNNEI. The repertoire was sequenced with immunoSEQ multiplex PCR; TCRdb's copy has only in-frame clones and lacks some. Of roughly 66,000 clones in the sample, roughly 92% were seen once. The TCR sequence derives from a human donor who received a combined kidney and bone marrow transplant. The sequencing used CD8+ T cells from blood, collected before the transplant. V and J are TRBV2 and TRBJ2-7; a weak D match, TRBD1 (6 bases). CDR3 in DNA: TGTGCCAGCAGGAACCGGGACACCCGCTCCTACGAGCAGTACTTC. This gives the protein CASRNRDTRSYEQYF.